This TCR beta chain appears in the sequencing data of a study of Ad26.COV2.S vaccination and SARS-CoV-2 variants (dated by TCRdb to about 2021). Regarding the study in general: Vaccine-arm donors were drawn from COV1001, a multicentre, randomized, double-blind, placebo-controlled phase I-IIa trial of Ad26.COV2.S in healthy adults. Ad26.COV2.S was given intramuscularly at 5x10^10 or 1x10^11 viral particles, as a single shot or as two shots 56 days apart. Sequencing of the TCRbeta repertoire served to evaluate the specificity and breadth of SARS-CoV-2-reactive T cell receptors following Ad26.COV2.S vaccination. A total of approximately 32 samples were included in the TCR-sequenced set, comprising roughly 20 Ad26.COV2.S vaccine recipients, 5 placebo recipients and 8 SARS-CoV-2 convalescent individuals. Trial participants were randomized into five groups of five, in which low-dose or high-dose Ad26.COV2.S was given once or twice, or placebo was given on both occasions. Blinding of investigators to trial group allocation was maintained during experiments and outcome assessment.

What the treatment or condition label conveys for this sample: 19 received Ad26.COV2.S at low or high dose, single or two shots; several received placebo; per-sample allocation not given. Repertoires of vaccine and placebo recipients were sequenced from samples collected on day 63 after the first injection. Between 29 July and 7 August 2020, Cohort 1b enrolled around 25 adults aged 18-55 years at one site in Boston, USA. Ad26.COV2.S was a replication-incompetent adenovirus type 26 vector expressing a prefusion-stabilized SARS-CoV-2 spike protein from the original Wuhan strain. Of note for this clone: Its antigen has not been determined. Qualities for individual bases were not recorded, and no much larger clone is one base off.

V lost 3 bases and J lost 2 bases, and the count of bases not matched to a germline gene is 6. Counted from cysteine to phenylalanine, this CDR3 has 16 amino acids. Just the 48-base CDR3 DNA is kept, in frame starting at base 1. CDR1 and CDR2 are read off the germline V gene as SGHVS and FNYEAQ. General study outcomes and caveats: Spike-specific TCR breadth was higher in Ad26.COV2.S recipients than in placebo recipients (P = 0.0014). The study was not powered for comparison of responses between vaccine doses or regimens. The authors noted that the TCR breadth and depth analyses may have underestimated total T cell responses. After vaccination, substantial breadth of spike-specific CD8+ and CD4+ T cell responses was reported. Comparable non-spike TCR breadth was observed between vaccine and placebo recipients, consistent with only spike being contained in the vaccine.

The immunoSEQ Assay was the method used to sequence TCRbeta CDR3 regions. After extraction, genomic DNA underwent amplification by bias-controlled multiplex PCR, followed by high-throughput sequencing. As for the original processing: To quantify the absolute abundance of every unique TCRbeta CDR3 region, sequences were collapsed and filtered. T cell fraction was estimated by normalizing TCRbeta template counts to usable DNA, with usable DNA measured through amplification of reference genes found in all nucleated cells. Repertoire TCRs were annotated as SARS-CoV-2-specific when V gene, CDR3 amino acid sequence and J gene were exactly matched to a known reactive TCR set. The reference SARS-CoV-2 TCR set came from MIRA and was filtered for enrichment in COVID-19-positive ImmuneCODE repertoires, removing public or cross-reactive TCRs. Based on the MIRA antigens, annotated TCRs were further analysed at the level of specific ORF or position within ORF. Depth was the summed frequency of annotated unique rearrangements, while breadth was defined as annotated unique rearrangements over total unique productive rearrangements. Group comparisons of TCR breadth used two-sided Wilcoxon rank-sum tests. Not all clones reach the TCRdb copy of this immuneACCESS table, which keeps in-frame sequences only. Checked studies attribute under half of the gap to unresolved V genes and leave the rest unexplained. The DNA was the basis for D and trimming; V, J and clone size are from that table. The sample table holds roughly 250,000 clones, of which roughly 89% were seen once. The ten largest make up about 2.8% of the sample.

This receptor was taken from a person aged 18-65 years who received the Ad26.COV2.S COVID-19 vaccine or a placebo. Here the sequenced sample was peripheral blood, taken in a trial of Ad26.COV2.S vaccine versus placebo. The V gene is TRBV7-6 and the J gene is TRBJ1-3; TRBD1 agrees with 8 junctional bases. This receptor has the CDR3 CASSFSSGGPGNTIYF. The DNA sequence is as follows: TGTGCCAGCAGCTTTTCTTCAGGGGGCCCTGGAAACACCATATATTTT. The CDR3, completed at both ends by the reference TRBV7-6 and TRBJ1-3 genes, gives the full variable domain GAGVSQSPRYKVTKRGQDVALRCDPISGHVSLYWYRQALGQGPEFLTYFNYEAQQDKSGLPNDRFSAERPEGSISTLTIQRTEQRDSAMYRCASSFSSGGPGNTIYFGEGSWLTVV.